The 22 T cell receptor beta chains presented below share a single source sample, sequenced in a study of identical twins. TCRdb recomputed calls from the 5' RACE reads with MiXCR, one row per CDR3 protein. This repertoire shows 700,000 or so distinct CDR3 sequences, 8.6% found once; its top ten account for approximately 0.94%. Separately, the same data were catalogued under a study of yellow fever vaccine responses in identical twins.

Source material: PBMCs. These receptors originate from a woman between 18 and 30 years old in good health.

In regard to this clonotype: One junction end disagrees with the germline gene, perhaps due to a read error. J is TRBJ2-7 and V is TRBV20-1; a possible D gene is TRBD2 (7 bases). Germline V gene lookup returns CDR1 DFQATT and CDR2 SNEGSKA (reference sequence). The CDR3 has 15 amino acids. Here the CDR3 reads CRARDRSGGQREQYF. As DNA, the CDR3 is TGCAGAGCTAGAGATCGTTCCGGGGGGCAGCGCGAGCAGTACTTC.

The V and J genes are TRBV2 and TRBJ2-7; weak D call: TRBD2 (6 bases). CDR1 and CDR2 (germline): SNHLY, FYNNEI. This CDR3 comprises 13 residues. V gave up 11 bases and J gave up 1 base, with 15 bases separating them. The CDR3: CARQISGSYEQYF. DNA for the CDR3: TGTGCCCGACAAATTAGCGGTTCCTACGAGCAGTACTTC.

This clonotype has ten or more counts. This chain links TRBV6-2 or TRBV6-3 with TRBJ1-5; perhaps TRBD1 as D (6 bases). Trimming removed 4 bases from V and 7 bases from J, with 14 bases in between. Germline loops: CDR1 MNHEY, CDR2 SVGEGT. This CDR3 has 14 residues. CDR3 amino acids: CASSSPSGAQPQHF. The DNA for the CDR3 is TGTGCCAGCAGTTCGCCCTCAGGGGCACAGCCCCAGCATTTT.

The table lists this clonotype with a few counts. The rearrangement joins TRBV5-5 to TRBJ2-3; 9 positions match TRBD2. The V segment lost 4 bases and the J segment 0 bases; nucleotides outside the gene matches: 6. Looked up from germline, CDR1 is SGHKS and CDR2 is YYEKEE (reference sequence). The CDR3 is 16 residues long. This CDR3 reads CASSGWLAGSTDTQYF. For the CDR3, the DNA is TGTGCCAGCAGCGGGTGGCTAGCGGGAAGCACAGATACGCAGTATTTT. Complete variable domain (other parts from reference TRBV5-5 and TRBJ2-3): DAGVTQSPTHLIKTRGQQVTLRCSPISGHKSVSWYQQVLGQGPQFIFQYYEKEERGRGNFPDRFSARQFPNYSSELNVNALLLGDSALYLCASSGWLAGSTDTQYFGPGTRLTVL.

This clonotype came up many times. The chain links TRBV20-1 to TRBJ2-3; 13 bases are a match to TRBD2. Germline-derived CDR1 and CDR2 are DFQATT and SNEGSKA (reference sequence). J was trimmed by 3 bases and V by 3 bases; bases with no gene match: 3. The CDR3 covers 15 residues. As DNA, the CDR3 is TGCAGTGCTAGTTTGACTAGCGGGAGGACAGATACGCAGTATTTT. It codes for CSASLTSGRTDTQYF.

The chain carries TRBV20-1 and TRBJ2-7; D is uncertain. V was cut by 3 bases and J by 2 bases, with 17 bases left in between. The CDR3 covers 15 residues. The V gene's germline CDR1 is DFQATT and CDR2 SNEGSKA (reference sequence). The CDR3, as DNA: TGCAGTGCTAGGCCGGAAGAATGGGTAACCTACGAGCAGTACTTC. This gives the protein CSARPEEWVTYEQYF.

V gene TRBV7-2 combines with J gene TRBJ2-2, with D perhaps matching TRBD2 (5 bases). Germline assignment: CDR1 SGHTA and CDR2 FQGNSA. The CDR3 has 16 amino acids. V lost 3 bases and J lost 3, with 14 bases in between. CDR3 nucleotide sequence: TGTGCCAGCAGCTTGCTAGCTGTGGTGCACACCGGGGAGCTGTTTTTT. This sequence encodes CASSLLAVVHTGELFF.

This clonotype was observed a few times. This chain links TRBV29-1 with TRBJ2-2; D is undetermined. V was clipped by 6 bases and J by 3 bases, with 5 bases between them. Germline values: CDR1 SQVTM, CDR2 ANQGSEA. This CDR3 has 11 amino acids. The CDR3 protein is CSVGDTGELFF. As DNA, the CDR3 is TGCAGCGTCGGAGACACCGGGGAGCTGTTTTTT.

This clonotype was detected a few times. The chain couples TRBV11-1 to TRBJ2-7, with 9 bases fitting TRBD1. Losses at the gene ends were 1 base for V and 0 bases for J; bases not matched to a gene: 4. CDR1 and CDR2 (germline): SGHAT, FQDESV (reference sequence). This CDR3 contains 16 residues. CDR3 protein: CASSLGDRAISYEQYF. As DNA, the CDR3 is TGTGCCAGCAGCTTAGGGGACAGGGCGATCTCCTACGAGCAGTACTTC.

The chain couples TRBV3-1 to TRBJ1-2; D unresolved. The CDR3 runs to 15 residues. CDR1 and CDR2 from the germline V gene are LGHDT and YNNKEL (reference sequence). With 0 bases removed from V and 7 bases from J, the gap between germline ends came to 15 bases. CDR3 bases: TGTGCCAGCAGCCAAGAACCGGGGATTATTCGTGGCTACACCTTC. Translation: CASSQEPGIIRGYTF.

This clonotype was seen only a few times. The rearrangement joins TRBV27 to TRBJ2-7; D is undetermined. Per the germline V gene, CDR1 is MNHEY and CDR2 is SMNVEV (reference sequence). The CDR3 contains 12 residues. V shed 5 bases and J shed 2 bases, with 7 bases lying between them. CDR3 in amino acids: CASSARPYEQYF. The CDR3 region has the DNA TGTGCCAGCAGTGCCCGTCCCTACGAGCAGTACTTC.

This clonotype was seen repeatedly, ten times or more. The V and J genes are TRBV5-1 and TRBJ2-2; D remains unclear. CDR1 and CDR2 (germline): SGHRS, YFSETQ. The CDR3 is 14 amino acids. V gave up 0 bases and J gave up 5 bases, with 8 bases separating them. DNA of the CDR3: TGCGCCAGCAGCTTGGCGACCAAGACCGGGGAGCTGTTTTTT. This translates into CASSLATKTGELFF. Together with reference TRBV5-1 and TRBJ2-2, the CDR3 gives the full variable domain: KAGVTQTPRYLIKTRGQQVTLSCSPISGHRSVSWYQQTPGQGLQFLFEYFSETQRNKGNFPGRFSGRQFSNSRSEMNVSTLELGDSALYLCASSLATKTGELFFGEGSRLTVL.

The chain carries TRBV2 and TRBJ2-3; TRBD2 matches 13 bases. Trimming cost V 6 bases and J 0 bases; bases outside gene matches: 9. The CDR3 is 18 residues long. Germline V CDR1 and CDR2: SNHLY, FYNNEI. CDR3 sequence (DNA): TGTGCCAGCAGACTCGGACTAGCGGGGGCGGCTAGCACAGATACGCAGTATTTT. Translation gives CASRLGLAGAASTDTQYF.

This clonotype has just a few counts. The J gene is TRBJ2-5, the V gene TRBV7-2; weak D call: TRBD2 (6 bases). The CDR3 loop spans 14 amino acids. V lost 4 bases and J 4 bases, leaving 13 bases between the germline ends. The germline gives CDR1 SGHTA, CDR2 FQGNSA. The CDR3 DNA is TGTGCCAGCAGCTCGGGTAACGGGGGAGAGACCCAGTACTTC. The encoded protein is CASSSGNGGETQYF. The full variable domain, rest sourced from reference TRBV7-2 and TRBJ2-5, is GAGVSQSPSNKVTEKGKDVELRCDPISGHTALYWYRQSLGQGLEFLIYFQGNSAPDKSGLPSDRFSAERTGGSVSTLTIQRTQQEDSAVYLCASSSGNGGETQYFGPGTRLLVL.

This clonotype showed up many times. This chain joins TRBV28 and TRBJ1-3, with no clear D. The germline CDR1 and CDR2 sequences are MDHEN and SYDVKM. The CDR3 contains 14 residues. V dropped 3 bases and J dropped 4 bases, with 10 bases sitting between them. The CDR3 nucleotides are TGTGCCAGCAGTTTTGGGGTAGCAGGAAACACCATATATTTT. As protein: CASSFGVAGNTIYF.

This chain links TRBV12-5 with TRBJ2-1; D not resolved. CDR1 and CDR2 from the germline V gene are LGHNT and FRNRAP. V shed 3 bases and J shed 0 bases, with 9 bases lying between them. The CDR3 is 15 residues long. The CDR3 DNA reads TGTGCTAGTGGTTTCAAAACGAGCTCCTACAATGAGCAGTTCTTC. It specifies CASGFKTSSYNEQFF.

This clonotype was seen many times. This chain links TRBV7-2 with TRBJ2-7; D uncertain. The CDR3 totals 14 residues. V was clipped by 2 bases and J by 3 bases, with 11 bases between them. Per the germline V gene, CDR1 is SGHTA and CDR2 is FQGNSA. The CDR3 region is CASSLYLLNYEQYF. As DNA, the CDR3 is TGTGCCAGCAGCTTATACCTCCTCAACTACGAGCAGTACTTC.

The chain has TRBV7-9 and TRBJ2-7; tentatively, D is TRBD1 (6 bases). CDR3 length: 13 amino acids. Trimming shortened V by 5 bases and J by 5 bases, and 13 bases separated the two germline ends. Per the germline V gene, CDR1 is SEHNR and CDR2 is FQNEAQ (reference sequence). The CDR3 DNA reads as TGTGCCAGCAGCCCAACAGGGTTGCACGAGCAGTACTTC. This codes for CASSPTGLHEQYF.

There are a few counts of this clonotype. The chain links TRBV12-5 to TRBJ2-1; TRBD2 aligns across 9 bases. The trim removed 4 bases at V and 7 bases at J, leaving 11 bases unmatched. This CDR3 region has 16 residues. Germline values: CDR1 LGHNT, CDR2 FRNRAP. The CDR3 loop is CASGSPVGSGSNEQFF. The CDR3 DNA reads TGTGCTAGTGGTTCCCCCGTGGGTAGCGGGAGTAATGAGCAGTTCTTC. Based on the CDR3 plus reference TRBV12-5 and TRBJ2-1, the full variable domain is DARVTQTPRHKVTEMGQEVTMRCQPILGHNTVFWYRQTMMQGLELLAYFRNRAPLDDSGMPKDRFSAEMPDATLATLKIQPSEPRDSAVYFCASGSPVGSGSNEQFFGPGTRLTVL.

This clonotype appeared a few times. The CDR3, as DNA: TGCGCCAGCAGCTTGGCCTCCAGCGGGGCCCTTAGCTCCTACGAGCAGTACTTC. Translated, it gives CASSLASSGALSSYEQYF. This rearrangement joins TRBV5-1 to TRBJ2-7, with 7 bases aligning to TRBD2. The CDR3 has 18 residues. Per germline, CDR1 SGHRS and CDR2 YFSETQ. Trimming cost V 0 bases and J 0 bases; bases outside gene matches: 12.

This clonotype was observed many times. This sequence joins TRBV7-6 and TRBJ2-3, with TRBD2 matching over 8 bases. Germline V CDR1 and CDR2: SGHVS, FNYEAQ. There are 14 residues in the CDR3. V lost 3 bases to trimming and J lost 4 bases; unmatched junction nucleotides: 3. The CDR3 sequence: CASSFSGKADTQYF. CDR3 DNA: TGTGCCAGCAGCTTTAGCGGGAAAGCAGATACGCAGTATTTT.

This chain connects TRBV5-1 to TRBJ1-2, with D unresolved. The CDR3 is 14 residues long. Germline CDR1 is SGHRS and CDR2 is YFSETQ. The germline V and J ends were trimmed by 4 bases and 8 bases, with 18 bases remaining between them. The CDR3, as DNA: TGCGCCAGCAGCCCCGGGGAGGGATTCAGAGGCTACACCTTC. Translated, it gives CASSPGEGFRGYTF.